This TCR beta chain was obtained from a study of blood T cell repertoires in COVID-19. Across the whole study: Sources were T cells, B-cell-depleted T cells, or PBMCs; the material itself was cDNA or gDNA.

Original handling: Researchers report that nucleated cell counts were estimated from reference gene primer amplification. Libraries were prepared by immunoSEQ multiplex PCR; TCRdb keeps only in-frame clonotypes and omits some of them. Clone size and V and J calls were adopted from that table, with D and trimming inferred from the DNA. The repertoire includes about 150,000 clones, around 85% of them detected once, and 6.5% to 7.5% sits in the top ten. Germline CDR1 is KGHSH and CDR2 is LQKENI. The CDR3 length is 16 residues. The ends lost 3 bases at V and 3 bases at J; junction bases unmatched: 10. Enrolment of Seattle patients took place during active infection, and they were followed longitudinally.

The source of this sequence is a man older than 75 with COVID-19, enrolled during active disease. The sequenced material came from peripheral blood. The chain is built from TRBV18 and TRBJ2-7; 8 bases fit TRBD1. In DNA, the CDR3 is TGTGCCAGCTCACCTCCCGCAGGGGGCAAAAGCTACGAGCAGTACTTC. This codes for CASSPPAGGKSYEQYF.